The clone carrying this T cell receptor beta chain was detected once. No antigen is known for it. Given a much more abundant clone one base away, this may be a read error. TCR alpha and beta CDR3 regions were amplified from RNA using iRepertoire nested multiplex PCR. One-step reverse transcription and amplification started from about 100-400 ng of tissue mRNA or PBMC total RNA. TCRdb re-called the multiplex PCR reads through MiXCR, storing one row per CDR3 protein. The repertoire holds about 99,000 distinct CDR3 sequences, with around 28% as singletons. These data belong to a study of glioma-infiltrating T cells. Study-level points and caveats: Non-neoplastic patients had below-expected tissue-blood divergence, while all gliomas exceeded expectation.

This TCR was sampled from a human donor with low-grade glioma or glioblastoma, undergoing nonglioma brain surgery, or in good health (not recorded which). Sequenced input: glioma tissue, nonneoplastic brain tissue, or PBMCs (not recorded which).

The DNA of the CDR3 is TGTGCCAGCAACTTACACACGGGAAACACTGAAGCTTTCTTT. The encoded protein is CASNLHTGNTEAFF. This chain links TRBV7-9 with TRBJ1-1; D unclear. The germline V gene encodes CDR1 SEHNR and CDR2 FQNEAQ (reference sequence). There are 14 residues in the CDR3. Together with reference TRBV7-9 and TRBJ1-1, the CDR3 gives the full variable domain: DTGVSQNPRHKITKRGQNVTFRCDPISEHNRLYWYRQTLGQGPEFLTYFQNEAQLEKSRLLSDRFSAERPKGSFSTLEIQRTEQGDSAMYLCASNLHTGNTEAFFGQGTRLTVV.